This TCR beta chain was identified in a study of OX40 agonist ivuxolimab in advanced cancers. Trimming cost V 6 bases and J 2 bases, with 8 bases left between them. From germline, CDR1 is LNHDA and CDR2 SQIVND (reference sequence). The length of the CDR3 is 12 residues. Sequenced by immunoSEQ multiplex PCR; TCRdb stores in-frame clones only, minus some. There are roughly 50,000 clones in the sample; around 90% occur only once, and about 12% lies in the top ten. In this sample, this clone turned up once. The chain links TRBV19 to TRBJ2-7, with D uncertain. This clonotype originated in an adult with an advanced solid tumor such as melanoma, head and neck, liver or kidney cancer. The source material was CD4+ or CD8+ T cells sorted from blood, sampled in a trial of the OX40 agonist ivuxolimab. The CDR3 loop reads CASSASTYEQYF. The DNA of the CDR3 is TGTGCCAGTAGCGCTTCTACCTACGAGCAGTACTTC.